This T cell receptor (beta chain) was sequenced during a study of Graves' ophthalmopathy and Graves' hyperthyroidism. About the research overall: Upon initial diagnosis and before any treatment, peripheral blood was collected.

Ophthalmopathy cases showed moderate-to-severe activity, scoring CAS ≥3 and NOSPECS ≥4, with duration under 3 months. Fresh peripheral blood, about 10 ml, was the PBMC source. RNA served as the template for amplifying TCR beta CDR3 regions. Second-round multiplex PCR came after a first-round RT-PCR that employed HTBI primers. MiXCR, applied by TCRdb to the multiplex PCR reads, yields one record per CDR3 protein. The sample includes hundreds of thousands of distinct CDR3 sequences, roughly two fifths of them seen just once. Trimming cost V 1 base and J 5 bases, with 17 bases left between them. This CDR3 region has 16 residues. Comment on this clonotype: One base away lies a much larger clone, so this may be a sequencing read error. Given the absence of the conserved phenylalanine or tryptophan at the CDR3 end, a read error is likely.

Material for sequencing was peripheral blood. The V and J genes are TRBV12-3 or TRBV12-4 and TRBJ1-1; D possibly corresponds to TRBD1 (6 bases). The TCR comes from an adult man with Graves' ophthalmopathy. The CDR3 region has the DNA TGTGCCAGCAGTTTAGAGGGACAACCTCAGGAGACTGAAGCTTTCCTT. Protein sequence: CASSLEGQPQETEAFL.